This TCR beta chain emerged from a study of CD4 and CD8 cells across lung adenocarcinoma regions. Samples came from patients with localized non-small cell lung adenocarcinoma. TCRdb itself ran the PCR reads through MiXCR, one entry per CDR3 protein. This repertoire shows about 20,000 distinct CDR3 sequences, roughly half found once; its top ten account for around 25%. This CDR3 is built from 11 residues. Germline lookup yields CDR1 MNHEY and CDR2 SMNVEV (reference sequence). Concerning this clonotype: An end of the junction does not agree with germline; a read error may underlie this.

The TCR sequence derives from a female donor with lung adenocarcinoma. The CD4 and CD8 labels of this study may be unreliable. The rearrangement joins TRBV27 to TRBJ2-3; D unclear. Sample: CD8+ T cells from the center of a lung tumor. CDR3 loop: CASGPQNTQYF. The CDR3 DNA is TGTGCCAGCGGTCCTCAAAATACTCAGTATTTT.